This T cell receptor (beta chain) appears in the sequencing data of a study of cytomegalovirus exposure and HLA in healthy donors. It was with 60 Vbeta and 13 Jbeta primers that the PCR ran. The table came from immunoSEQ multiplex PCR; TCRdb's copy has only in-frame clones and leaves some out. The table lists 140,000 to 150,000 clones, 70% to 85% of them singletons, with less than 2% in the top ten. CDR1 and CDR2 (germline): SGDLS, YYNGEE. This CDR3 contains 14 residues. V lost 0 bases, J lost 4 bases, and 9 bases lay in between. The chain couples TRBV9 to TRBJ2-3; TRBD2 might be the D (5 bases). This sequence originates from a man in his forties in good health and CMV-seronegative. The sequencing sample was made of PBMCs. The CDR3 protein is CASSVAVGADTQYF. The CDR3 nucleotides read TGTGCCAGCAGCGTAGCAGTGGGAGCAGATACGCAGTATTTT.